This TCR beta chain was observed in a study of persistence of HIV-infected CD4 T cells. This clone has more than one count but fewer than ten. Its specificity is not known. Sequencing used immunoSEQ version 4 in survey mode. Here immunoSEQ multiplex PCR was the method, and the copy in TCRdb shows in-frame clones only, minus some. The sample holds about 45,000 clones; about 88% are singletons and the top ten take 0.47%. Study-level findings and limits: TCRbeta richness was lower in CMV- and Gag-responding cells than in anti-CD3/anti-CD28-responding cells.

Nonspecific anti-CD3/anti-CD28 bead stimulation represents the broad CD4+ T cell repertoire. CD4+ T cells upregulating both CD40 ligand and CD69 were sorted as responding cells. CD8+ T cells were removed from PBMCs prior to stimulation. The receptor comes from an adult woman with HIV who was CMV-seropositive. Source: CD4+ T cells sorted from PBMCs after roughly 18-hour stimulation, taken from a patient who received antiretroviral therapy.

CDR3: CASSLAPDLNYGYTF. DNA of the CDR3: TGTGCCAGCAGCTTGGCCCCGGACCTAAACTATGGCTACACCTTC. V and J are TRBV5-5 and TRBJ1-2; the D is unclear. The CDR3 covers 15 residues. Looked up from germline, CDR1 is SGHKS and CDR2 is YYEKEE (reference sequence). Trimming removed 0 bases from V and 2 bases from J, with 11 bases in between.